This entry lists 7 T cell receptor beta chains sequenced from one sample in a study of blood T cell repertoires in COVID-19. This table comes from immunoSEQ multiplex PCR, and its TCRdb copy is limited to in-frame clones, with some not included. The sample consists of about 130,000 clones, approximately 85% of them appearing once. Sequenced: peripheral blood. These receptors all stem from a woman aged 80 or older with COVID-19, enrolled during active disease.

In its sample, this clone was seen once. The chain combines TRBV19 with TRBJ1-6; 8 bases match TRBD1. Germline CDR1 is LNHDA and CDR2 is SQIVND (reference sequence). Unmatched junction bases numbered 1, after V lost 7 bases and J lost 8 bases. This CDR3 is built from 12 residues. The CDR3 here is CASKTGDSPLHF. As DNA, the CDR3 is TGTGCCAGTAAGACAGGGGATTCACCCCTCCACTTT. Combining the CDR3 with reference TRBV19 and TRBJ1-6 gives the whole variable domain DGGITQSPKYLFRKEGQNVTLSCEQNLNHDAMYWYRQDPGQGLRLIYYSQIVNDFQKGDIAEGYSVSREKKESFPLTVTSAQKNPTAFYLCASKTGDSPLHFGNGTRLTVT.

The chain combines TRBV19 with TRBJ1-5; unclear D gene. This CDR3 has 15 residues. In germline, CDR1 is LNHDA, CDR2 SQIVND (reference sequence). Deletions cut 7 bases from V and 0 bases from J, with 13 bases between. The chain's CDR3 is CASTPSGDSNQPQHF. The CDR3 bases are TGTGCCAGTACCCCGAGCGGGGATAGCAATCAGCCCCAGCATTTT.

The CDR3 is CASLKRDRGTMRGTEAFF. The CDR3 region has the DNA TGTGCCAGCCTCAAGAGGGACAGGGGAACCATGAGGGGCACTGAAGCTTTCTTT. The chain has TRBV2 and TRBJ1-1, with 10 bases matching TRBD1. Unmatched junction bases numbered 19, after V lost 8 bases and J lost 4 bases. The CDR3 consists of 18 residues. The V gene's germline CDR1 is SNHLY and CDR2 FYNNEI. Full variable domain (rest looked up from reference TRBV2 and TRBJ1-1): EPEVTQTPSHQVTQMGQEVILRCVPISNHLYFYWYRQILGQKVEFLVSFYNNEISEKSEIFDDQFSVERPDGSNFTLKIRSTKLEDSAMYFCASLKRDRGTMRGTEAFFGQGTRLTVV.

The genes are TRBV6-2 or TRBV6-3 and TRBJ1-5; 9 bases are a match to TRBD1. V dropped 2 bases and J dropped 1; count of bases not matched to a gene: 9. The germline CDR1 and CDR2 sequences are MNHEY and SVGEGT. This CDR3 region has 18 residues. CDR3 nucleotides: TGTGCCAGCAGTTACCGGGCGGGACAGGGACACAGCAATCAGCCCCAGCATTTT. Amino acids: CASSYRAGQGHSNQPQHF.

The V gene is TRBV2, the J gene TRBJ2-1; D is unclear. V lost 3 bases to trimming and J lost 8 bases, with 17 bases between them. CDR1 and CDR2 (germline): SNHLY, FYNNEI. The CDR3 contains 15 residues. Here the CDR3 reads CASSEVAAHRDEQFF. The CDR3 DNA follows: TGTGCCAGCAGTGAGGTAGCTGCTCATCGTGATGAGCAGTTCTTC.

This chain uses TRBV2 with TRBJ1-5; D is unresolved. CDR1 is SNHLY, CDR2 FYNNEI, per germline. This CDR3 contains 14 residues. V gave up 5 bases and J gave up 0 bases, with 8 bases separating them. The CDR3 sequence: CASSYTNSNQPQHF. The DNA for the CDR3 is TGTGCCAGCAGTTATACAAATAGCAATCAGCCCCAGCATTTT.

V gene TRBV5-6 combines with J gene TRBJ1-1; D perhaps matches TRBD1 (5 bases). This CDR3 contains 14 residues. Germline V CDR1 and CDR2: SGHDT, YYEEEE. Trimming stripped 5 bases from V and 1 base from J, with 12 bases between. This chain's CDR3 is CASSWEGKNTEAFF. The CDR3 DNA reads TGTGCCAGCAGTTGGGAGGGGAAGAACACTGAAGCTTTCTTT.